The 5 T cell receptor beta chains reported below all come from one sample, sequenced in a study of blood T cell repertoires in COVID-19. The protocol was immunoSEQ multiplex PCR, while the TCRdb copy is restricted to in-frame clones and leaves out a portion. Of 90,000 to 100,000 clones in the sample, around 89% were seen once. The sequenced material came from peripheral blood. The receptors here all came from a man aged 50 to 59 with COVID-19, enrolled during active disease.

The chain carries TRBV6-5 and TRBJ1-6; D unresolved. V was trimmed by 0 bases and J by 3 bases, leaving 9 bases between them. This CDR3 is 16 amino acids long. The V gene's germline CDR1 is MNHEY and CDR2 SVGAGI. The CDR3 nucleotides read TGTGCCAGCAGTTACTCGCCCCGGGGCTATAATTCACCCCTCCACTTT. Translated: CASSYSPRGYNSPLHF.

The chain recombines TRBV7-9 with TRBJ1-5, with D unresolved. The ends were cut back, 5 bases at V and 4 bases at J, with 9 bases in the middle. This CDR3 contains 13 residues. Germline V gene sequence: CDR1 SEHNR, CDR2 FQNEAQ (reference sequence). The CDR3, as DNA: TGTGCCAGCAGCAAATCCGGGAATCAGCCCCAGCATTTT. Its translation: CASSKSGNQPQHF.

This clone was observed once. CDR3 nucleotide sequence: TGTGCCAGCAGTGGTGGGACAGGGACCAATCAGCCCCAGCATTTT. It encodes CASSGGTGTNQPQHF. The gene calls are TRBV27 and TRBJ1-5; 9 positions agree with TRBD1. The CDR3 consists of 15 residues. V shed 5 bases, J shed 3 bases, and the junction held 5 bases outside the gene matches. Germline V gene sequence: CDR1 MNHEY, CDR2 SMNVEV (reference sequence).

The chain recombines TRBV28 with TRBJ2-7, with 11 nucleotides matching TRBD1. Germline trimming cut 6 bases from V and 2 bases from J; bases unmatched to any gene: 3. Germline V lookup: CDR1 MDHEN, CDR2 SYDVKM. The CDR3 has 14 amino acids. CDR3 in amino acids: CASSPGQGAYEQYF. CDR3 coding DNA: TGTGCCAGCAGCCCGGGACAGGGGGCCTACGAGCAGTACTTC.

This rearrangement joins TRBV3-1 (or the pseudogene TRBV3-2) to TRBJ1-2, with 7 bases that match TRBD1. CDR3 length equals 13 residues. J was trimmed by 7 bases and V by 3 bases; bases with no gene match: 5. The germline V gene has CDR1 LGHDT and CDR2 YNNKEL (reference sequence). The CDR3 here is CASSQGRGSGYTF. The CDR3 region has the DNA TGTGCCAGCAGCCAGGGCAGGGGGTCTGGCTACACCTTC.